Listed below are T cell receptor beta chains from one sample, sequenced in a study of cytomegalovirus exposure and HLA in healthy donors. Sequenced by immunoSEQ multiplex PCR; TCRdb stores in-frame clones only, minus some. The repertoire includes 150,000 to 200,000 clones, 65% to 80% of them detected once, and about 3.1% sits in the top ten. Sample: PBMCs. These receptors originate from a male donor in good health and CMV-seronegative. CDR3s include the opening cysteine and the closing phenylalanine or tryptophan. D genes are given only for firm matches. Rows give clone size only sometimes, using once, few, many, or a class for an expanded clone.

NA	TRBV27	TRBJ2-1	TRBD2	TGTGCCAGCAGTCCGGGGACTAGCGGAGTCAATGAGCAGTTCTTC	CASSPGTSGVNEQFF
NA	TRBV10-3	TRBJ2-1	TRBD1	TGTGCCATCAGTCCCGGACAGGGTGTCCGCAATGAGCAGTTCTTC	CAISPGQGVRNEQFF
NA	TRBV4-3	TRBJ2-7	TRBD1	TGCGCCAGCAGCCTAACTATGATAGGGACAGGGGGCTACGAGCAGTACTTC	CASSLTMIGTGGYEQYF
NA	TRBV27	TRBJ2-7	TRBD1	TGTGCCAGCAGTTTATTGGGACAGGGCCACGAGCAGTACTTC	CASSLLGQGHEQYF
NA	TRBV6-6	TRBJ2-1	TRBD2	TGTGCCAGCAGTTTCGCTAGCGGGCAATACAATGAGCAGTTCTTC	CASSFASGQYNEQFF
NA	TRBV6-5	TRBJ2-1	TRBD1	TGTGCCAGCAGTCCCCCGGGACAGCACCAGTTCTTC	CASSPPGQHQFF
NA	TRBV5-1	TRBJ2-2	TRBD1	TGCGCCAGCAGCTTGGACAGGGGATCCGGGGAGCTGTTTTTT	CASSLDRGSGELFF
NA	TRBV1	TRBJ2-1	NA	TGCACCAGCAGCCAAAAGCGGGAGGCCTGCTCCTACAATGAGCAGTTCTTC	CTSSQKREACSYNEQFF
once	TRBV9	TRBJ2-5	TRBD2	TGTGCCAGCAGCGTTAGCGGGAGGGGGGAGACCCAGTACTTC	CASSVSGRGETQYF
few	TRBV20-1	TRBJ2-1	TRBD1	TGCAGCTTGGGACAGTACAATGAGCAGTTCTTC	CSLGQYNEQFF
NA	TRBV7-9	TRBJ2-3	TRBD1	TGTGCCAGCAGATACGGGACAGCTAGCACAGATACGCAGTATTTT	CASRYGTASTDTQYF
few	TRBV2	TRBJ2-7	TRBD1	TGTGCCAGCAGTGCACAGGGGTTCTCCTACGAGCAGTACTTC	CASSAQGFSYEQYF
once	TRBV6-1	TRBJ1-4	NA	TGTGCCAGCAGCCCCGTGGGGGGATCTCTCCTGTTTTTT	CASSPVGGSLLFF
once	TRBV4-3	TRBJ1-2	NA	TGCGCCAGCAGCCCGAGAGCGCCAGGGGAAGGCTACACCTTC	CASSPRAPGEGYTF
NA	TRBV28	TRBJ1-2	NA	TGTGCCAGCAACCCACAGGGTGCGGATGGCTACACCTTC	CASNPQGADGYTF
NA	TRBV6-5	TRBJ2-7	NA	TGTGCCAGCAGGACCGACAGAGTATCCTACGAGCAGTACTTC	CASRTDRVSYEQYF
NA	TRBV5-1	TRBJ2-5	NA	TGCGCCAGCAGCTTGCGGGGGGAGACCCAGTACTTC	CASSLRGETQYF
NA	TRBV5-1	TRBJ2-5	NA	TGCGCCAGCAGCAAACAGGGAGTACAAGAGACCCAGTACTTC	CASSKQGVQETQYF
NA	TRBV7-3	TRBJ2-3	TRBD1	TGTGCCAGCAGCCCCGATACGACAGGGGGCGGAGATACGCAGTATTTT	CASSPDTTGGGDTQYF
NA	TRBV6-5	TRBJ2-4	NA	TGTGCCAGCTCTTCCTCGATGCAGGGAAACATTCAGTACTTC	CASSSSMQGNIQYF
few	TRBV2	TRBJ1-3	TRBD1	TGTGCCAGCAGTTTGGACAGGAGCTCTGGAAACACCATATATTTT	CASSLDRSSGNTIYF
NA	TRBV28	TRBJ1-3	TRBD1	TGTGCCAGCTCTCCGGGACAGCCTGGAAACACCATATATTTT	CASSPGQPGNTIYF
NA	TRBV7-2	TRBJ1-5	NA	TGTGCCAGCAGCTTAGGGGGGAGGTGGGGTAATCAGCCCCAGCATTTT	CASSLGGRWGNQPQHF
NA	TRBV7-9	TRBJ2-7	NA	TGTGCCAGCAGCGCAACGCCAGACAGGTACTCCTACGAGCAGTACTTC	CASSATPDRYSYEQYF
NA	TRBV6-1	TRBJ2-1	NA	TGTGCCAGCAGTCCCCTGGAGCAGTTCTTC	CASSPLEQFF
NA	TRBV13	TRBJ2-2	NA	TGTGCCAGCAAGGGGGGGCGCCCCGGGGAGCTGTTTTTT	CASKGGRPGELFF
NA	TRBV9	TRBJ2-2	NA	TGTGCCAGCAGCGTAGGGTTTGGCGGGTCCAAGAACACCGGGGAGCTGTTTTTT	CASSVGFGGSKNTGELFF
NA	TRBV7-2	TRBJ2-7	TRBD1	TGTGCCAGCAGCTTAGTAAGGGACAGGGGAGCCGAGCAGTACTTC	CASSLVRDRGAEQYF
NA	TRBV27	TRBJ2-1	TRBD2	TGTGCCAGCAGAGCAAGTCTAGCGGGGGCCTACAATGAGCAGTTCTTC	CASRASLAGAYNEQFF
few	TRBV15	TRBJ2-3	TRBD2	TGTGCCACCAGCAGAGCTACTAGCGGGGGGGACACAGATACGCAGTATTTT	CATSRATSGGDTDTQYF
NA	TRBV2	TRBJ2-5	TRBD1	TGTGCCAGCAGTGCGGGGACAGGGAGCGCCCAGTACTTC	CASSAGTGSAQYF
NA	TRBV19	TRBJ2-7	NA	TGTGCCAGTAGTAGTCAGGGCCTGGAGCAGTACTTC	CASSSQGLEQYF
NA	TRBV7-9	TRBJ1-5	NA	TGTGCCAGCAGCTTAGGAGGGGGGGCAGGGAGCAATCAGCCCCAGCATTTT	CASSLGGGAGSNQPQHF
NA	TRBV7-9	TRBJ1-4	TRBD1	TGTGCCAGCAGCTTATGGGACAGGGAAGAAAAACTGTTTTTT	CASSLWDREEKLFF
NA	TRBV5-1	TRBJ2-7	NA	TGCGCCAGCAGCCCAGCGGGCGGTTACGAGCAGTACTTC	CASSPAGGYEQYF
NA	TRBV28	TRBJ2-5	TRBD1	TGTGCCAGCGCCACAGGGGGGAAAGGGGAGACCCAGTACTTC	CASATGGKGETQYF
few	TRBV29-1	TRBJ1-1	TRBD1	TGCAGCGGAACGACAGGGAGGAACACTGAAGCTTTCTTT	CSGTTGRNTEAFF
NA	TRBV6-1	TRBJ1-1	NA	TGTGCCAGCAGTGTAACTTTTAAAGCTTTCTTT	CASSVTFKAFF
NA	TRBV7-3	TRBJ2-1	TRBD2	TGTGCCAGCAGCTTAAGTAGCGGGGGGAACGGGGATGAGCAGTTCTTC	CASSLSSGGNGDEQFF
NA	TRBV19	TRBJ1-2	NA	TGTGCCAGTAGTATAGGTGCGACAGGTGGTTATGGCTACACCTTC	CASSIGATGGYGYTF
once	TRBV6-4	TRBJ1-1	NA	TGTGCCAGCAGTGCAGTAATGAACGCTGAAGCTTTCTTT	CASSAVMNAEAFF